This section outlines one T cell receptor (beta chain) sequence together with its context. Its target is not known. It was with 60 Vbeta and 13 Jbeta primers that the PCR ran. Profiled with immunoSEQ multiplex PCR; TCRdb holds only in-frame clones, not every one. The table lists under 200,000 clones, roughly 80% of them singletons. The record originates from a study of cytomegalovirus exposure and HLA in healthy donors. Study conclusions and caveats: Presence/absence analyses treated sequencing depth as roughly uniform across donors. In a later analysis, an Asian-associated ancestry cluster reportedly showed fewer N-insertions than the approximately 670-donor mean.

Trimming left V 10 bases short and J 7 bases short, with 21 bases between. CDR3 length: 14 amino acids. Looked up from germline, CDR1 is SGHRS and CDR2 is YFSETQ. V gene TRBV5-1 combines with J gene TRBJ2-1, with TRBD2 as a possible D gene (5 bases). The source of this sequence is a man aged 25-40 years in good health and CMV-seronegative. Sequences were obtained from PBMCs. The CDR3 nucleotides are TGCGCCGGGAGTACCGACATGGGGAAGAATGAGCAGTTCTTC. Translating it yields CAGSTDMGKNEQFF.